The 14 T cell receptor beta chains given below trace back to one sample, sequenced in a study of CD8+CD57+ T cells in acquired aplastic anemia. For sequencing, patients were chosen who had shown expansion of CD8+CD57+ cells by flow cytometry. CDR3 and TCR beta VDJ profiling relied on a genomic DNA template. TCRdb itself ran the reads through MiXCR, one entry per CDR3 protein. Of some 150,000 distinct CDR3 sequences listed, around 75% are singletons. Sequenced input: sorted CD4+, CD8+, or CD8+CD57+ T cells (not recorded which) from PBMCs. The receptors were sampled from a human donor with aplastic anemia.

This chain links TRBV7-9 with TRBJ1-1, with 7 bases identical to TRBD1. Trimming at V came to 6 bases and at J to 7 bases, leaving 8 bases not matched to a gene. The CDR3 length is 13 residues. The V gene's germline CDR1 is SEHNR and CDR2 FQNEAQ (reference sequence). The DNA of the CDR3 is TGTGCCAGCAGGGGGACAGCTACGAGTGAAGCTTTCTTT. Translating gives CASRGTATSEAFF.

The chain employs TRBV6-5 and TRBJ1-6; TRBD1 matches at 7 bases. The J segment lost 10 bases and the V segment lost 2 bases, leaving 14 bases of the junction unmatched. The CDR3 is 17 residues long. Germline V lookup: CDR1 MNHEY, CDR2 SVGAGI. CDR3 nucleotide sequence: TGTGCCAGCAGTTACGTGGGCAGGGGGGCTTTGGGATCACCCCTCCACTTT. This sequence encodes CASSYVGRGALGSPLHF.

This clonotype was counted a few times. This chain joins TRBV5-1 and TRBJ2-7; 7 bases align to TRBD2. The CDR3 covers 15 residues. CDR1 is SGHRS, CDR2 YFSETQ, per germline. The junction had 11 bases not matched to a gene; V was cut back by 4 bases and J by 4 bases. The CDR3 region is CASSPTAGARYEQYF. The CDR3 nucleotides are TGCGCCAGCAGCCCGACGGCGGGAGCTCGGTACGAGCAGTACTTC.

V is TRBV25-1 and J is TRBJ2-2, with 9 bases matching TRBD2. The trim removed 5 bases at V and 2 bases at J, leaving 6 bases unmatched. Germline-derived CDR1 and CDR2 are MGHDK and SYGVNS. This CDR3 has 16 residues. CDR3 nucleotides: TGTGCCAGCAGTCTAACTAGCGGGCATAACACCGGGGAGCTGTTTTTT. Its translation: CASSLTSGHNTGELFF.

The CDR3 nucleotides read TGTGCCAGCAGTTTTTCACAGGGCGGTGAGCAGTTCTTC. This sequence encodes CASSFSQGGEQFF. This chain connects TRBV12-3 or TRBV12-4 to TRBJ2-1; tentative D call: TRBD1 (6 bases). The CDR3 has 13 amino acids. The V end was cut by 3 bases, the J end by 9 bases, with 12 bases between.

This clonotype showed up many times. The chain joins TRBV29-1 to TRBJ1-1; 11 bases are a match to TRBD1. Germline-derived CDR1 and CDR2 are SQVTM and ANQGSEA. The CDR3 totals 14 residues. V gave up 3 bases and J gave up 4 bases; unmatched junction bases: 4. CDR3 loop: CSVEGTGGTTEAFF. CDR3 DNA sequence: TGCAGCGTTGAGGGGACAGGGGGGACCACTGAAGCTTTCTTT. Complete variable domain (other parts from reference TRBV29-1 and TRBJ1-1): SAVISQKPSRDICQRGTSLTIQCQVDSQVTMMFWYRQQPGQSLTLIATANQGSEATYESGFVIDKFPISRPNLTFSTLTVSNMSPEDSSIYLCSVEGTGGTTEAFFGQGTRLTVV.

J is TRBJ2-7 and V is TRBV24-1; tentative D call: TRBD1 (6 bases). Trimming removed 12 bases from V and 0 bases from J, with 14 bases in between. This CDR3 has 13 amino acids. Germline V gives CDR1 KGHDR, CDR2 SFDVKD. The CDR3 loop is CAAQGHPSYEQYF. The CDR3 nucleotides read TGTGCCGCCCAGGGGCACCCCTCCTACGAGCAGTACTTC.

The chain recombines TRBV20-1 with TRBJ2-1, with a tentative D call TRBD2 (6 bases). The CDR3 spans 14 residues. V was pared by 5 bases and J by 6 bases, with 17 bases between. Germline V lookup: CDR1 DFQATT, CDR2 SNEGSKA (reference sequence). In DNA form, the CDR3 reads TGCAGTGCTCCTAGGGTAGCGGCCGGCAATGAGCAGTTCTTC. As protein: CSAPRVAAGNEQFF.

For this clonotype: The junction departs from germline at one end; a sequencing error may be responsible. The chain uses TRBV20-1 and TRBJ1-6, with D hard to call. The CDR3 consists of 19 residues. The V gene's germline CDR1 is DFQATT and CDR2 SNEGSKA (reference sequence). CDR3 loop: CSARGRFPVVESYNSLLHF. The CDR3 region has the DNA TGCAGTGCTAGAGGTAGATTTCCAGTCGTTGAATCCTATAATTCACTCCTCCACTTT.

V is TRBV19 and J is TRBJ1-1; D unclear. With 1 base removed from V and 2 bases from J, the gap between germline ends came to 11 bases. Germline-derived CDR1 and CDR2 are LNHDA and SQIVND (reference sequence). This CDR3 comprises 15 residues. CDR3 DNA sequence: TGTGCCAGTAGTATAGGGTTGGGGTCCAACACTGAAGCTTTCTTT. Residues: CASSIGLGSNTEAFF. The complete variable domain, with remaining parts taken from reference TRBV19 and TRBJ1-1, reads DGGITQSPKYLFRKEGQNVTLSCEQNLNHDAMYWYRQDPGQGLRLIYYSQIVNDFQKGDIAEGYSVSREKKESFPLTVTSAQKNPTAFYLCASSIGLGSNTEAFFGQGTRLTVV.

The rearrangement links TRBV19 to TRBJ2-7; a weak D match, TRBD1 (6 bases). Gene TRBJ2-1 matches the end of the DNA better, so the J call may be wrong. The germline CDR1 and CDR2 sequences are LNHDA and SQIVND (reference sequence). This CDR3 has 11 residues. CDR3 coding DNA: TGTGCCAGTAGCGAGGGGGTCGAGCAGTTCTTC. Protein: CASSEGVEQFF.

DNA of the CDR3: TGCGCCAGCAAGGGACTAGCGGCCTACAATGAGCAGTTCTTC. Translating it yields CASKGLAAYNEQFF. The rearrangement uses TRBV5-1 and TRBJ2-1; 11 bases are a match to TRBD2. Germline assignment: CDR1 SGHRS and CDR2 YFSETQ. CDR3 length: 14 residues. V trimming: 6 bases; J trimming: 2 bases; junction bases outside the gene matches: 1.

This clonotype has ten or more counts. CDR3 DNA sequence: TGTGCCAGTTCGGGGTACTACGAGCAGTACTTC. Amino acids: CASSGYYEQYF. The chain employs TRBV6-1 and TRBJ2-7; weak D call: TRBD2 (5 bases). The V and J ends lost 9 bases and 3 bases respectively, with 9 bases between them. Germline V gene lookup returns CDR1 MNHNS and CDR2 SASEGT. CDR3 length: 11 amino acids.

This clonotype has a single count. The conserved closing phenylalanine or tryptophan is absent in this CDR3, likely reflecting a read error. Because the CDR3's place on the DNA is in doubt, the DNA is left out and the CDR3 is given as listed by TCRdb. The chain uses TRBV11-3 and TRBJ2-1; the table's TRBD1 call for D was not verified on the DNA. The CDR3 comprises 9 residues, both ends counted. The germline V gene has CDR1 SGHNT and CDR2 YENEEA. The CDR3 sequence: CASSLDRGT.